The subject of this entry is one T cell receptor (beta chain). Its antigen is still unknown. Per-nucleotide qualities are absent, and no much larger clonotype sits a single base away. The sample originates from a study of response to subunit inactivated influenza vaccine (dated by TCRdb to about 2018). Regarding the research as a whole: To follow how T cells responded to a trivalent subunit inactivated influenza vaccine, the researchers relied on deep quantitative profiling of the T cell receptor repertoire.

According to the germline V gene, CDR1 reads LGHNA and CDR2 reads YNFKEQ. Counted from cysteine to phenylalanine, this CDR3 has 15 amino acids. Just the 45-base CDR3 DNA is kept, in frame starting at base 1. V trim: 0 bases; J trim: 7 bases; unmatched bases: 6. General study outcomes and caveats: According to the authors, only a limited number of new T cells may be recruited by each seasonal influenza vaccination.

Receptors were amplified or captured by RT-PCR. The run used an Illumina HiSeq 2500. TCRdb applied fastp at Q25 and MiXCR to the public reads, then kept only in-frame beta chains. Identical CDR3 protein sequences are pooled into one entry, listed with their most common genes and DNA. This sample holds 400,000 to 650,000 distinct CDR3 sequences; about 7.2% were observed only once. The biggest ten clones account for over 10% of the sample. The sequences come from PBMCs from blood, collected less than 30 months after vaccination. The receptor chain draws on TRBV4-2 and TRBJ2-3; 8 central bases correspond to TRBD2. The clonotype was recovered from a man between 45 and 75 years old who received an inactivated influenza vaccine. Donor details come from another sample of the same person, matched by shared clones. The CDR3 reads CASSQDGGAGYTQYF. The DNA is TGTGCCAGCAGCCAAGACGGGGGGGCCGGGTATACGCAGTATTTT.